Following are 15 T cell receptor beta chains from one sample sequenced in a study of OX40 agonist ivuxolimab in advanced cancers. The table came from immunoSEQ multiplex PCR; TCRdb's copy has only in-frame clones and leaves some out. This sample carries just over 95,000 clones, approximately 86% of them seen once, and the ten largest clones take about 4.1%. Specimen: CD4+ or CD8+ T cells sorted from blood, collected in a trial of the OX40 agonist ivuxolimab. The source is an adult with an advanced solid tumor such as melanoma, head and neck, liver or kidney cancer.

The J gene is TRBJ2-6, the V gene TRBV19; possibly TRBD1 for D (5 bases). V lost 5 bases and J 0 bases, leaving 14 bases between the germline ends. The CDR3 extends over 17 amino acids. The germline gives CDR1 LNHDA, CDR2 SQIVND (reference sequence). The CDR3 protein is CASSEAGIHSGANVLTF. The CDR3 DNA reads TGTGCCAGTAGTGAGGCAGGGATACACTCTGGGGCCAACGTCCTGACTTTC.

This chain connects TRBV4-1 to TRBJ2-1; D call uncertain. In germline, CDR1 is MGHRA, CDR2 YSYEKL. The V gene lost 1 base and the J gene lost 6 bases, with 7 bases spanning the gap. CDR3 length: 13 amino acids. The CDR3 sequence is CASSQGHFNEQFF. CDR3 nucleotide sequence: TGCGCCAGCAGCCAAGGTCACTTCAATGAGCAGTTCTTC.

CDR3 sequence reads: CASSLDQEGYTF. CDR3 nucleotide sequence: TGTGCCAGCAGCTTAGATCAGGAGGGCTACACCTTC. The chain combines TRBV7-2 with TRBJ1-2; D remains unclear. Germline V lookup: CDR1 SGHTA, CDR2 FQGNSA. V lost 1 base and J 8 bases, leaving 8 bases between the germline ends. This CDR3 spans 12 amino acids.

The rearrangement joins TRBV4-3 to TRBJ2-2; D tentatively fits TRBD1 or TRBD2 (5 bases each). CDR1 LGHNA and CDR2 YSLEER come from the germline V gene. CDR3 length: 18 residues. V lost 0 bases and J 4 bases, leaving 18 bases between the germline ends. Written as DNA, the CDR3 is TGCGCCAGCAGCCAAGAATGGCCCGGGACCGACGGCACCGGGGAGCTGTTTTTT. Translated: CASSQEWPGTDGTGELFF.

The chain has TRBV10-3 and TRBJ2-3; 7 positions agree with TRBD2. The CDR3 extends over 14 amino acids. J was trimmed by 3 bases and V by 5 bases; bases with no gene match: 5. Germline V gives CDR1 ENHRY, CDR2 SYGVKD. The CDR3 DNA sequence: TGTGCCATCAGTCCCGCGGGGGAAACAGATACGCAGTATTTT. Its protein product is CAISPAGETDTQYF.

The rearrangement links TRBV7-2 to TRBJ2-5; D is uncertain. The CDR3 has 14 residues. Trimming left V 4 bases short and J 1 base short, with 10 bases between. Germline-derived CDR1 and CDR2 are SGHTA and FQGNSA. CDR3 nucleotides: TGTGCCAGCAGCTCCTGGGCCCCCCAAGAGACCCAGTACTTC. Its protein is CASSSWAPQETQYF.

This CDR3 reads CASSVGGGTGELFF. The CDR3 DNA follows: TGTGCCAGCAGCGTCGGAGGGGGCACCGGGGAGCTGTTTTTT. The chain recombines TRBV9 with TRBJ2-2; D may match TRBD1 or TRBD2 (6 bases each). V gave up 2 bases and J gave up 4 bases, with 9 bases separating them. The CDR3 totals 14 residues. The germline gives CDR1 SGDLS, CDR2 YYNGEE.

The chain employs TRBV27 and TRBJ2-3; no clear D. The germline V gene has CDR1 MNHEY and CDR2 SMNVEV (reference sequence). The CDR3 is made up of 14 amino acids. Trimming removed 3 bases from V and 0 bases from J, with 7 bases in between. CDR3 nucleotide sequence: TGTGCCAGCAGTTTGGCTGCTAGCACAGATACGCAGTATTTT. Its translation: CASSLAASTDTQYF.

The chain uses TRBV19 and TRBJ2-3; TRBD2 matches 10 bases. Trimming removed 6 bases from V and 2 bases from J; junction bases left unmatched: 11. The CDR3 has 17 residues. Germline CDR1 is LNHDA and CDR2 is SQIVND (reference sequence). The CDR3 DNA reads TGTGCCAGTAGCCCAGAGGCTAGCGGGAGCTACACAGATACGCAGTATTTT. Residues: CASSPEASGSYTDTQYF.

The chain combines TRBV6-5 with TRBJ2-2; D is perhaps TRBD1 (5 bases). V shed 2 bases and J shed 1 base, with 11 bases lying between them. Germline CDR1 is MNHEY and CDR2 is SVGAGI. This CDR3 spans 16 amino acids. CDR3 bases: TGTGCCAGCAGTTACGGCACAGGCCTGAACACCGGGGAGCTGTTTTTT. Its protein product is CASSYGTGLNTGELFF.

CDR3 amino acids: CASSVGGGRRLKNIQYF. The DNA for the CDR3 is TGTGCCAGCAGTGTGGGTGGCGGGAGGAGGCTTAAAAACATTCAGTACTTC. The chain couples TRBV6-1 to TRBJ2-4; TRBD2 matches at 8 bases. The CDR3 covers 17 residues. V was pared by 4 bases and J by 4 bases, with 12 bases of the junction left unmatched. Germline values: CDR1 MNHNS, CDR2 SASEGT.

CDR3 sequence reads: CASKGGNTEAFF. Here the CDR3 DNA reads TGTGCCAGCAAAGGGGGGAACACTGAAGCTTTCTTT. The rearrangement uses TRBV28 and TRBJ1-1, with D perhaps matching TRBD1 (6 bases). This CDR3 is built from 12 residues. Trimming pared 7 bases from V and 1 base from J, leaving 7 bases between. In germline, CDR1 is MDHEN, CDR2 SYDVKM. The full variable domain, completed using reference TRBV28 and TRBJ1-1, is DVKVTQSSRYLVKRTGEKVFLECVQDMDHENMFWYRQDPGLGLRLIYFSYDVKMKEKGDIPEGYSVSREKKERFSLILESASTNQTSMYLCASKGGNTEAFFGQGTRLTVV.

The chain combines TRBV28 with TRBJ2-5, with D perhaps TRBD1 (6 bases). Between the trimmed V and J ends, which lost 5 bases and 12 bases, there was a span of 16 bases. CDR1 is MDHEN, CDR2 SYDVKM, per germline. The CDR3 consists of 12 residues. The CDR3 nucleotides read TGTGCCAGCAGTATCCGGGACAACCCCGAGTACTTC. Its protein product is CASSIRDNPEYF.

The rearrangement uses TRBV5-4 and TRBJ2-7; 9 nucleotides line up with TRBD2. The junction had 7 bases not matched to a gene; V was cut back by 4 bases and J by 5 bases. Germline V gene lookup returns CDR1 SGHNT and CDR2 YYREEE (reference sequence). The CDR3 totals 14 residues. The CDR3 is CASSRIAGVDEQYF. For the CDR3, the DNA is TGTGCCAGCAGCCGAATAGCGGGAGTGGACGAGCAGTACTTC.

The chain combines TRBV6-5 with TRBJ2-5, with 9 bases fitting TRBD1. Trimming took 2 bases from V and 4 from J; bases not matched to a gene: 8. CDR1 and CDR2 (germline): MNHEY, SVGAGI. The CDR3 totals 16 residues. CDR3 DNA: TGTGCCAGCAGTTACGGGAGGACAGGGGCAAGAGAGACCCAGTACTTC. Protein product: CASSYGRTGARETQYF.